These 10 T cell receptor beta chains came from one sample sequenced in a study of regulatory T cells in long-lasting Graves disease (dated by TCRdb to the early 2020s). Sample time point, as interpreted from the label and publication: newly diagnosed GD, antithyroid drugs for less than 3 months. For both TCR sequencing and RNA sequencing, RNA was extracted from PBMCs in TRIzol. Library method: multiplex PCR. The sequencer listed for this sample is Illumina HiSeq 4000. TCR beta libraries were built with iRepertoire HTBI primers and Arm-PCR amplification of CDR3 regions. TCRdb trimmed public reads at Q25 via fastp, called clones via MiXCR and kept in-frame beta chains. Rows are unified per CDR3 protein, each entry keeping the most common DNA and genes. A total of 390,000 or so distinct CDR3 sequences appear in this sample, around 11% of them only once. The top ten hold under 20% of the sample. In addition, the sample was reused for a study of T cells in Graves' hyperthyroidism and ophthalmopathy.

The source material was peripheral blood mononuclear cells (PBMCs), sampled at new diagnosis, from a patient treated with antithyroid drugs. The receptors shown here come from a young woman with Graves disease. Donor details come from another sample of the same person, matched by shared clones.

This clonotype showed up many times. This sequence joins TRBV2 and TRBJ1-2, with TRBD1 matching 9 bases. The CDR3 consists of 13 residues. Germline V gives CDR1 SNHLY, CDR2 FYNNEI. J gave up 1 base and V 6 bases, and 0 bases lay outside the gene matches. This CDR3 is CASRGQGNYGYTF. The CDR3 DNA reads TGTGCCAGCAGGGGACAGGGTAACTATGGCTACACCTTC.

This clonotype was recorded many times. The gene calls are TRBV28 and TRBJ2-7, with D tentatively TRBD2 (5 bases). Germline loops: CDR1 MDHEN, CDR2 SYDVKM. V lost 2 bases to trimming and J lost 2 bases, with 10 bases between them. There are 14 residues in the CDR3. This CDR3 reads CASSLGRGPYEQYF. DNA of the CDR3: TGTGCCAGCAGTTTAGGGCGCGGGCCCTACGAGCAGTACTTC. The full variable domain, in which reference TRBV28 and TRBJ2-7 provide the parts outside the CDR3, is DVKVTQSSRYLVKRTGEKVFLECVQDMDHENMFWYRQDPGLGLRLIYFSYDVKMKEKGDIPEGYSVSREKKERFSLILESASTNQTSMYLCASSLGRGPYEQYFGPGTRLTVT.

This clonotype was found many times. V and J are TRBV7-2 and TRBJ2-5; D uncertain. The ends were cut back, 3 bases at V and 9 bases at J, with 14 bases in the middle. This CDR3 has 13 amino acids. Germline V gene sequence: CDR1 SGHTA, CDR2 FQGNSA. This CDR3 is CASSFDPPAAQYF. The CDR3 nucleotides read TGTGCCAGCAGCTTTGATCCTCCGGCGGCCCAGTACTTC.

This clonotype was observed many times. The CDR3 sequence is CASSPRKGASYEQYF. CDR3 coding DNA: TGTGCCAGCTCACCCCGGAAGGGGGCATCCTACGAGCAGTACTTC. V is TRBV18 and J is TRBJ2-7; 7 nucleotides match TRBD1. The CDR3 runs to 15 residues. Losses at the gene ends were 3 bases for V and 1 base for J; bases not matched to a gene: 6. Germline-derived CDR1 and CDR2 are KGHSH and LQKENI. The full variable domain, with the rest looked up from reference TRBV18 and TRBJ2-7, is NAGVMQNPRHLVRRRGQEARLRCSPMKGHSHVYWYRQLPEEGLKFMVYLQKENIIDESGMPKERFSAEFPKEGPSILRIQQVVRGDSAAYFCASSPRKGASYEQYFGPGTRLTVT.

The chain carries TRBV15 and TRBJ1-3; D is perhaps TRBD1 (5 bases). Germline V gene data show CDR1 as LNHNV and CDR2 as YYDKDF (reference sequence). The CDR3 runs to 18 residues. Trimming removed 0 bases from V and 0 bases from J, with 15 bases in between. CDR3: CATSRDIRGPSSGNTIYF. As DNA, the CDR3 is TGTGCCACCAGCAGAGATATTCGGGGACCTTCCTCTGGAAACACCATATATTTT. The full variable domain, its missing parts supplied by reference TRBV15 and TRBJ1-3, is DAMVIQNPRYQVTQFGKPVTLSCSQTLNHNVMYWYQQKSSQAPKLLFHYYDKDFNNEADTPDNFQSRRPNTSFCFLDIRSPGLGDTAMYLCATSRDIRGPSSGNTIYFGEGSWLTVV.

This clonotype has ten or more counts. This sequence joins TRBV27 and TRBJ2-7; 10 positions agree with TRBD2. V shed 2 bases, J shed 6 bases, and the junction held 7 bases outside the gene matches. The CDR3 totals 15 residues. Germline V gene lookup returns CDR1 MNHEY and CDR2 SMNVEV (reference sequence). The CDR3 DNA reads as TGTGCCAGCAGTTTAAGAGCGGGAGGGCCCGTCGAGCAGTACTTC. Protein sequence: CASSLRAGGPVEQYF.

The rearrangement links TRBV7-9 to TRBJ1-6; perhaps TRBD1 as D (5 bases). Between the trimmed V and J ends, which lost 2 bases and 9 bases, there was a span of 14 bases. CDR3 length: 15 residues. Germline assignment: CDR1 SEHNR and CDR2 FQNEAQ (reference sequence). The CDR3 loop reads CASSLLGVSGSPLHF. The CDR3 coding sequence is TGTGCCAGCAGCTTATTGGGGGTCTCGGGTTCACCCCTCCACTTT.

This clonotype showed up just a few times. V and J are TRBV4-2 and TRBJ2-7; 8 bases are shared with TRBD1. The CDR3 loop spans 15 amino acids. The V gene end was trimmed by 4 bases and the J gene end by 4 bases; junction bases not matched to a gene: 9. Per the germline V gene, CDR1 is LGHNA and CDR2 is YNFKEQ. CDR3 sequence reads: CASSLPGQEPYEQYF. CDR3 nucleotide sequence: TGTGCCAGCAGCCTACCGGGACAGGAACCTTACGAGCAGTACTTC.

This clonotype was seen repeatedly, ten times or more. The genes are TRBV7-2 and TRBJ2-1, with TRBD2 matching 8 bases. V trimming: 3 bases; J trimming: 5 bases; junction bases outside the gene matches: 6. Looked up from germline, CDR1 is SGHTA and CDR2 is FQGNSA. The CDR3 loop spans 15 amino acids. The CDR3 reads CASSFQLAVNNEQFF. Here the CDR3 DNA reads TGTGCCAGCAGCTTCCAACTAGCGGTCAACAATGAGCAGTTCTTC.

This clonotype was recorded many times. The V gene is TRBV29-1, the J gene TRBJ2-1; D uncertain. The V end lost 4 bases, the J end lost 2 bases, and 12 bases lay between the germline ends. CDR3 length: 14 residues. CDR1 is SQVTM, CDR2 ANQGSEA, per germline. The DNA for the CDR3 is TGCAGCGTTGGCGTGCCGGTCCCCTACAATGAGCAGTTCTTC. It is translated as CSVGVPVPYNEQFF.